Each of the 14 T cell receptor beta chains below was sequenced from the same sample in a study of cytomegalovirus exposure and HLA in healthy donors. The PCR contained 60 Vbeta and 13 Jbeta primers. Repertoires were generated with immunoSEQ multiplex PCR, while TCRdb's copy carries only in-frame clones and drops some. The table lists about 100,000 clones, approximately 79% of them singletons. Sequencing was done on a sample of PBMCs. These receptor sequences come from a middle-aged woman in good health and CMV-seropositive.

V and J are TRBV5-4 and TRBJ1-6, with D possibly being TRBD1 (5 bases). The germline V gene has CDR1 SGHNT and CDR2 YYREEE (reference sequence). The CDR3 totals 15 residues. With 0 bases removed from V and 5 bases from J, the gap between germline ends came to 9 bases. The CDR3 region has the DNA TGTGCCAGCAGCTTGGTAGGGGCGGATAATTCACCCCTCCACTTT. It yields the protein CASSLVGADNSPLHF.

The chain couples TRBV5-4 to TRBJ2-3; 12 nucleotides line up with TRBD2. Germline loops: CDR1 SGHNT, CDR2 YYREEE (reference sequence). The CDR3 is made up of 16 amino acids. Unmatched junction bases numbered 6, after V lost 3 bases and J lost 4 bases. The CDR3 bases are TGTGCCAGCAGCTCCGCTAGCGGGGGGGCTTCAGATACGCAGTATTTT. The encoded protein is CASSSASGGASDTQYF.

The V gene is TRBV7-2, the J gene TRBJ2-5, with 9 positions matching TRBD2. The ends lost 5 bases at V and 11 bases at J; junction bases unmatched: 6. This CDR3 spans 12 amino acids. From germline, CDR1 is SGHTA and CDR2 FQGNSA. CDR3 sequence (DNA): TGTGCCAGCAGCACGGGACTAGCCCTTCAGTACTTC. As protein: CASSTGLALQYF.

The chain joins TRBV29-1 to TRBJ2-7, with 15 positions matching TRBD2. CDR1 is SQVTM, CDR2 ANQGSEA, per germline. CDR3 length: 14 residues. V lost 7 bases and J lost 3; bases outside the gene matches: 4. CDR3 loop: CSGGTSGGIYEQYF. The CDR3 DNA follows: TGCAGCGGGGGGACTAGCGGGGGGATCTACGAGCAGTACTTC.

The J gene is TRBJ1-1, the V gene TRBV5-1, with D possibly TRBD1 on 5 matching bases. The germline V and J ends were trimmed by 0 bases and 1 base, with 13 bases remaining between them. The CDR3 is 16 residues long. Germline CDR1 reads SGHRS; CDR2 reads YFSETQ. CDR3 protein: CASSLEGAPPNTEAFF. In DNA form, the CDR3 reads TGCGCCAGCAGCTTGGAAGGGGCTCCTCCGAACACTGAAGCTTTCTTT.

The CDR3, as DNA: TGTGCCAGCAGCCCACTGGGACAGGGTTCCACTGAAGCTTTCTTT. This gives the protein CASSPLGQGSTEAFF. V gene TRBV7-3 combines with J gene TRBJ1-1; 9 bases are shared with TRBD1. CDR3 length: 15 residues. J was trimmed by 4 bases and V by 5 bases; bases with no gene match: 8. The V gene's germline CDR1 is SGHTA and CDR2 FQGTGA.

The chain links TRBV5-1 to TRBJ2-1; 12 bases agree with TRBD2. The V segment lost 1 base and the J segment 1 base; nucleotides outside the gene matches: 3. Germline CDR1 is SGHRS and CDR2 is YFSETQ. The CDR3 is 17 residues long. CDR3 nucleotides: TGCGCCAGCAGCTTGCTTACTAGCGGGGGGTCCTACAATGAGCAGTTCTTC. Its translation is CASSLLTSGGSYNEQFF.

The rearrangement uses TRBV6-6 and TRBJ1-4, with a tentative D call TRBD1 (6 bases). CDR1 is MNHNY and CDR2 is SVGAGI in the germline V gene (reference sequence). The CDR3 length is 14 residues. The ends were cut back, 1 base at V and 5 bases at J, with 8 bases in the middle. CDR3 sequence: CASSYYTGNEKLFF. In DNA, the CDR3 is TGTGCCAGCAGTTACTACACAGGGAATGAAAAACTGTTTTTT.

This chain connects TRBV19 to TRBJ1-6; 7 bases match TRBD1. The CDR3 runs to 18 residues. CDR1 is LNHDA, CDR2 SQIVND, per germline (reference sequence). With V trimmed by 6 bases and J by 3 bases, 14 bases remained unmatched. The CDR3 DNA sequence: TGTGCCAGTAGAGCCACCACCGGACAGGAAATCTATAATTCACCCCTCCACTTT. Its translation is CASRATTGQEIYNSPLHF.

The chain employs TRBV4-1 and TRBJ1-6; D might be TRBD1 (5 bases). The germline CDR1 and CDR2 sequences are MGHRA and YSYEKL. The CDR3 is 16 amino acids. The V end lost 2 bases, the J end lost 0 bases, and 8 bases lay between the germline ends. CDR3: CASSQPGGSYNSPLHF. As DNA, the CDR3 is TGCGCCAGCAGCCAACCCGGGGGCTCCTATAATTCACCCCTCCACTTT.

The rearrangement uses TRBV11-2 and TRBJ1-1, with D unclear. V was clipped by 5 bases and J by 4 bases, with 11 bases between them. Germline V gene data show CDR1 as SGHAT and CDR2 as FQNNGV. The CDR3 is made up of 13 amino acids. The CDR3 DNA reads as TGTGCCAGCAGCCCCTATCCCGTCACTGAAGCTTTCTTT. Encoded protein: CASSPYPVTEAFF.

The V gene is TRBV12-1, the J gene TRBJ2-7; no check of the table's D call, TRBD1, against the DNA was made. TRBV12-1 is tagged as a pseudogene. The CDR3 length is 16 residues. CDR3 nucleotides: TGTGCCAGCAGCCCACTACCAGGACAGGGTGCCTACGAGCAGTACTTC. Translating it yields CASSPLPGQGAYEQYF.

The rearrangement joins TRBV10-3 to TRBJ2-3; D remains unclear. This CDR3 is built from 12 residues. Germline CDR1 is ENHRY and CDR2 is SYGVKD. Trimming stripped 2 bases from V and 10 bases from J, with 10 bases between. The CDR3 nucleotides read TGTGCCATCAGTGAGAACATGGCTTCGCAGTATTTT. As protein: CAISENMASQYF.

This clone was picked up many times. CDR3 DNA sequence: TGTGCCTGGGACCCCGGGACAGGGCCCTTCTATGGCTACACCTTC. Its protein product is CAWDPGTGPFYGYTF. This rearrangement joins TRBV30 to TRBJ1-2; 9 bases align to TRBD1. Germline-derived CDR1 and CDR2 are GTSNPN and SVGIG (reference sequence). This CDR3 has 15 amino acids. V lost 5 bases and J lost 4; bases outside the gene matches: 11.